This entry is about one T cell receptor beta chain. It lacks a known antigen. Per-base quality was not reported, and no clone a single base away is much larger than it. This entry is derived from a study of T cell responses to AZD1222 COVID-19 vaccine (dated by TCRdb to the early 2020s). Regarding the study in general: TCR sequencing was performed for roughly 250 trial participants, of whom about 200 were given two doses of AZD1222 and about 25 were given two doses of MenACWY control vaccine. Trial participants were enrolled by age into 18-55, 56-69 and 70-plus year subgroups, with roughly 150, 30 and 60 TCR-sequenced participants respectively. Study-wide conclusions, independent of this receptor: After two AZD1222 doses, spike-specific TCR breadth and depth were significantly higher than at day 0 and than in MenACWY recipients. Most participants were white British and females outnumbered males, and the authors suggested that clonal diversity may have been underestimated. Because no samples from the day 14 peak response were available, repertoires could be characterized only after the peak T cell response. The vaccine-associated CD4 TCRs covered the entire spike protein, and the dominant responses fell in regions 160-218 and 743-854. The 56-69-year group was small, and its depth increase did not reach significance, likely because of low power. Conclusions about previously exposed vaccinees were limited because only six AZD1222 recipients were SARS-CoV-2 seropositive at baseline. Epitopes outside the regions mutated in the B.1.351 and B.1.1.7 variants were reportedly recognized by nearly half of the unique spike-specific TCRs.

The CDR3 regions of human TCRbeta chains were subjected to immunosequencing. As for how the authors treated the data: TCRs in the repertoires were matched against a reference library of SARS-CoV-2-specific TCRs that had been generated with the MIRA antigen-specificity platform. Breadth was defined as the fraction of unique TCRs that were SARS-CoV-2-associated. Depth was defined as the fraction of total T cells that were SARS-CoV-2-associated. Each spike-specific TCR was assigned to its reactive spike region and to a CD4 or CD8 class using the MIRA data. Log10-transformed breadth and depth values were compared by one-way ANOVA with Sidak's multiple comparisons tests. The table was pulled from immuneACCESS by TCRdb, which kept in-frame rearrangements only. Such tables lose some clones; where checked, under half of the loss comes from unresolved V genes, and the rest has no known cause. V and J calls and clone size are those listed in that table; D and trimming were worked out from the DNA. The sample yields 70,000 to 95,000 clones; 85% to 90% were counted once. The ten largest clonotypes hold over 2.5% of the sample.

The time point label here, explained by the study, means: baseline before first vaccination. The treatment or condition label on this specimen signifies: meningococcal conjugate vaccine given as trial control. Vaccinee samples were obtained from the UK trials COV001 and COV002, which included a single-blind randomized controlled phase 2/3 trial of AZD1222 (ChAdOx1 nCoV-19) in healthy adults. For TCRbeta chain sequencing, PBMC samples were collected from trial participants at day 0 and at day 28 after the second dose. This clonotype originated in an adult in good health. This specimen was peripheral blood, taken on day 0 of MenACWY control vaccination.

The nucleotide sequence is given as TGTGCCAGCAGCTCACGAGGGGGGACAGGGGCGTCGCATGAGCAGTTCTTC. Translated, this gives CASSSRGGTGASHEQFF. The chain joins TRBV7-9 to TRBJ2-1, with 10 bases in between that match TRBD1. Taken from the germline V gene (reference sequence), the CDR1 and CDR2 loops are SEHNR and FQNEAQ. Ends trimmed: V by 4 bases, J by 8 bases; bases unmatched to a gene: 14. The CDR3 measures 17 amino acids from cysteine to phenylalanine. The retained sequence is limited to the CDR3, 51 bases, with the frame set at the first base. Where the CDR3 stops, the reference TRBV7-9 and TRBJ2-1 genes take over; the full variable domain is DTGVSQNPRHKITKRGQNVTFRCDPISEHNRLYWYRQTLGQGPEFLTYFQNEAQLEKSRLLSDRFSAERPKGSFSTLEIQRTEQGDSAMYLCASSSRGGTGASHEQFFGPGTRLTVL.